A selection of T cell receptor beta chains follows, all from one sample in a study of identical twins. From the 5' RACE reads, TCRdb called clonotypes with MiXCR, one entry per CDR3 protein. The sample holds 350,000 to 450,000 distinct CDR3 sequences, about 18% seen once. The sequenced sample was naive T cells sorted from blood. The source of these receptors is a man between 45 and 60 years old in good health. Each CDR3 is given with its conserved first and last residue. D genes are given only for firm matches. Some rows have no size entry. The others give once, few or many, or a class for an expanded clone.

CDR3 protein: CASSLRFIGEKLFF
CDR3 DNA: TGTGCCAGCAGTTTAAGGTTTATAGGGGAAAAACTGTTTTTT
V gene: TRBV12-3/TRBV12-4
J gene: TRBJ1-4
D gene: -
CDR3 length: 14
clone size: few

CDR3 protein: CASSFRGLAGNSYEQYF
CDR3 DNA: TGTGCCAGCAGTTTCCGGGGACTAGCGGGTAACTCCTACGAGCAGTACTTC
V gene: TRBV27
J gene: TRBJ2-7
D gene: TRBD2
CDR3 length: 17
clone size: -

CDR3 protein: CSAAQITGNTDTQYF
CDR3 DNA: TGCAGTGCCGCCCAAATTACTGGGAACACAGATACGCAGTATTTT
V gene: TRBV20-1
J gene: TRBJ2-3
D gene: -
CDR3 length: 15
clone size: few

CDR3 protein: CASTRSRGPPYNEQFF
CDR3 DNA: TGTGCCAGCACCCGCTCACGGGGGCCGCCCTACAATGAGCAGTTCTTC
V gene: TRBV28
J gene: TRBJ2-1
D gene: -
CDR3 length: 16
clone size: -

CDR3 protein: CASRQLAGGPRLLKQYF
CDR3 DNA: TGTGCCAGCAGACAGCTAGCGGGAGGGCCGAGACTGCTCAAGCAGTACTTC
V gene: TRBV6-1
J gene: TRBJ2-7
D gene: TRBD2
CDR3 length: 17
clone size: -

CDR3 protein: CASSQDDRSVNTEAFF
CDR3 DNA: TGCGCCAGCAGCCAAGATGACAGAAGTGTGAACACTGAAGCTTTCTTT
V gene: TRBV4-3
J gene: TRBJ1-1
D gene: -
CDR3 length: 16
clone size: -

CDR3 protein: CASSLSTGGEEPRSLAKNIQYF
CDR3 DNA: TGTGCCAGCAGCTTATCGACAGGGGGCGAAGAGCCCAGGAGTCTAGCCAAAAACATTCAGTACTTC
V gene: TRBV7-2
J gene: TRBJ2-4
D gene: TRBD1
CDR3 length: 22
clone size: few

CDR3 protein: CASSDWWGDEQYF
CDR3 DNA: TGTGCCAGCAGTGATTGGTGGGGGGACGAGCAGTACTTC
V gene: TRBV25-1
J gene: TRBJ2-7
D gene: -
CDR3 length: 13
clone size: few

CDR3 protein: CSARSAGTRLYEQYF
CDR3 DNA: TGCAGTGCTAGATCAGCCGGGACTAGGCTCTACGAGCAGTACTTC
V gene: TRBV20-1
J gene: TRBJ2-7
D gene: TRBD2
CDR3 length: 15
clone size: many

CDR3 protein: CASSYSGYQETQYF
CDR3 DNA: TGTGCCAGCAGTTACTCCGGGTACCAAGAGACCCAGTACTTC
V gene: TRBV6-2/TRBV6-3
J gene: TRBJ2-5
D gene: -
CDR3 length: 14
clone size: -

CDR3 protein: CASSRGVGETQYF
CDR3 DNA: TGTGCCAGCAGCCGAGGCGTAGGGGAGACCCAGTACTTC
V gene: TRBV7-9
J gene: TRBJ2-5
D gene: -
CDR3 length: 13
clone size: many

CDR3 protein: CSARDLTGGRQYF
CDR3 DNA: TGCAGTGCTAGAGATCTAACGGGGGGGAGGCAGTATTTT
V gene: TRBV20-1
J gene: TRBJ2-3
D gene: TRBD2
CDR3 length: 13
clone size: -

CDR3 protein: CSARRGSTDTQYF
CDR3 DNA: TGCAGTGCTAGACGCGGTTCCACAGATACGCAGTATTTT
V gene: TRBV20-1
J gene: TRBJ2-3
D gene: -
CDR3 length: 13
clone size: many

CDR3 protein: CATSREEGSFGTQYF
CDR3 DNA: TGTGCCACCAGCAGAGAAGAGGGGAGCTTTGGGACCCAGTACTTC
V gene: TRBV15
J gene: TRBJ2-5
D gene: -
CDR3 length: 15
clone size: few

CDR3 protein: CTSSQMDRGADTQYF
CDR3 DNA: TGCACCAGCAGCCAGATGGACAGGGGGGCAGATACGCAGTATTTT
V gene: TRBV4-1
J gene: TRBJ2-3
D gene: TRBD1
CDR3 length: 15
clone size: once

CDR3 protein: CATFPSGGAINEQFF
CDR3 DNA: TGTGCCACTTTCCCTAGCGGGGGGGCTATCAATGAGCAGTTCTTC
V gene: TRBV12-3/TRBV12-4
J gene: TRBJ2-1
D gene: TRBD2
CDR3 length: 15
clone size: few

CDR3 protein: CASSSRTGGVIYGYTF
CDR3 DNA: TGTGCCAGCAGTTCGCGGACAGGGGGTGTTATTTATGGCTACACCTTC
V gene: TRBV28
J gene: TRBJ1-2
D gene: TRBD1
CDR3 length: 16
clone size: -

CDR3 protein: CASSLLGTSGSLSEQFF
CDR3 DNA: TGTGCCAGCAGTTTACTCGGGACTAGCGGGAGCTTGAGTGAGCAGTTCTTC
V gene: TRBV28
J gene: TRBJ2-1
D gene: TRBD2
CDR3 length: 17
clone size: -

CDR3 protein: CASSLLYIQFTDTQYF
CDR3 DNA: TGTGCCAGCAGCTTATTATACATACAGTTCACAGATACGCAGTATTTT
V gene: TRBV7-9
J gene: TRBJ2-3
D gene: -
CDR3 length: 16
clone size: -

CDR3 protein: CASSYAGGHYNEQFF
CDR3 DNA: TGTGCCAGCAGTTATGCGGGAGGTCACTACAATGAGCAGTTCTTC
V gene: TRBV27
J gene: TRBJ2-1
D gene: TRBD2
CDR3 length: 15
clone size: few

CDR3 protein: CAISEEHSGGGEQYF
CDR3 DNA: TGTGCCATCAGTGAAGAGCATTCCGGAGGGGGCGAGCAGTACTTC
V gene: TRBV10-3
J gene: TRBJ2-7
D gene: -
CDR3 length: 15
clone size: many

CDR3 protein: CASSQHTTGLYNEQFF
CDR3 DNA: TGCGCCAGCAGCCAACATACGACAGGGTTATACAATGAGCAGTTCTTC
V gene: TRBV4-3
J gene: TRBJ2-1
D gene: TRBD1
CDR3 length: 16
clone size: -

CDR3 protein: CASSQLGQGRNTIYF
CDR3 DNA: TGTGCCAGCAGCCAACTGGGGCAGGGGAGAAACACCATATATTTT
V gene: TRBV5-6
J gene: TRBJ1-3
D gene: -
CDR3 length: 15
clone size: -

CDR3 protein: CASTLDPGQGTTEAFF
CDR3 DNA: TGCGCCAGCACTCTAGATCCGGGACAGGGGACTACTGAAGCTTTCTTT
V gene: TRBV5-1
J gene: TRBJ1-1
D gene: TRBD1
CDR3 length: 16
clone size: -

CDR3 protein: CASSLGQSYEQYF
CDR3 DNA: TGTGCCAGCAGCCTGGGACAATCCTACGAGCAGTACTTC
V gene: TRBV12-3/TRBV12-4
J gene: TRBJ2-7
D gene: -
CDR3 length: 13
clone size: many

CDR3 protein: CASTTSGNIQYF
CDR3 DNA: TGTGCCAGCACTACGAGTGGAAACATTCAGTACTTC
V gene: TRBV2
J gene: TRBJ2-4
D gene: -
CDR3 length: 12
clone size: -

CDR3 protein: CASSWSAGELFF
CDR3 DNA: TGCGCCAGCAGTTGGTCCGCCGGGGAGCTGTTTTTT
V gene: TRBV10-2
J gene: TRBJ2-2
D gene: -
CDR3 length: 12
clone size: few

CDR3 protein: CASSVGGQVNQPQHF
CDR3 DNA: TGTGCCAGCAGTGTGGGAGGACAGGTCAATCAGCCCCAGCATTTT
V gene: TRBV9
J gene: TRBJ1-5
D gene: TRBD1
CDR3 length: 15
clone size: -

CDR3 protein: CASSQVGYSYEQYF
CDR3 DNA: TGTGCCAGCAGCCAAGTAGGCTACTCCTACGAGCAGTACTTC
V gene: TRBV6-1
J gene: TRBJ2-7
D gene: -
CDR3 length: 14
clone size: -

CDR3 protein: CASSPTDRGYSPLHF
CDR3 DNA: TGCGCCAGCAGCCCCACGGACAGGGGATATTCACCCCTCCACTTT
V gene: TRBV5-1
J gene: TRBJ1-6
D gene: TRBD1
CDR3 length: 15
clone size: -

CDR3 protein: CASGLKRGLGNEQFF
CDR3 DNA: TGTGCTAGTGGCTTGAAACGGGGCCTTGGGAATGAGCAGTTCTTC
V gene: TRBV12-5
J gene: TRBJ2-1
D gene: -
CDR3 length: 15
clone size: few

CDR3 protein: CASSSDTRQGTHEQYF
CDR3 DNA: TGCGCCAGCAGCTCCGATACCCGACAGGGAACTCACGAGCAGTACTTC
V gene: TRBV5-1
J gene: TRBJ2-7
D gene: TRBD1
CDR3 length: 16
clone size: -

CDR3 protein: CASSLRRFRSGYTF
CDR3 DNA: TGTGCCAGCAGCCTCAGAAGGTTCCGGTCTGGCTACACCTTC
V gene: TRBV3-1
J gene: TRBJ1-2
D gene: -
CDR3 length: 14
clone size: -

CDR3 protein: CASSRSIGRMDEQYF
CDR3 DNA: TGCGCCAGCAGCCGCTCGATTGGGAGAATGGACGAGCAGTACTTC
V gene: TRBV5-1
J gene: TRBJ2-7
D gene: -
CDR3 length: 15
clone size: -

CDR3 protein: CASSSTGGGNEQFF
CDR3 DNA: TGTGCCAGCAGTTCTACAGGGGGAGGTAATGAGCAGTTCTTC
V gene: TRBV27
J gene: TRBJ2-1
D gene: TRBD1
CDR3 length: 14
clone size: few

CDR3 protein: CSAKALMAGLQPQHF
CDR3 DNA: TGCAGTGCTAAAGCTCTTATGGCCGGCCTTCAGCCCCAGCATTTT
V gene: TRBV20-1
J gene: TRBJ1-5
D gene: -
CDR3 length: 15
clone size: -

CDR3 protein: CASSSPERVGDQPQHF
CDR3 DNA: TGTGCCAGCAGTTCCCCTGAGAGGGTCGGAGATCAGCCCCAGCATTTT
V gene: TRBV6-2/TRBV6-3
J gene: TRBJ1-5
D gene: -
CDR3 length: 16
clone size: many

CDR3 protein: CASSYASEQFF
CDR3 DNA: TGTGCCAGCAGTTACGCGAGTGAGCAGTTCTTC
V gene: TRBV7-2
J gene: TRBJ2-1
D gene: -
CDR3 length: 11
clone size: many

CDR3 protein: CASSFSGQSTYEQYF
CDR3 DNA: TGTGCCAGCAGTTTCTCGGGACAGAGCACCTACGAGCAGTACTTC
V gene: TRBV12-3/TRBV12-4
J gene: TRBJ2-7
D gene: TRBD1
CDR3 length: 15
clone size: many

CDR3 protein: CASSQVALNTEAFF
CDR3 DNA: TGTGCCAGCAGCCAAGTAGCACTGAACACTGAAGCTTTCTTT
V gene: TRBV4-2
J gene: TRBJ1-1
D gene: -
CDR3 length: 14
clone size: -

CDR3 protein: CSARDARQGTAGELFF
CDR3 DNA: TGCAGTGCTAGAGATGCGCGACAGGGGACGGCCGGGGAGCTGTTTTTT
V gene: TRBV20-1
J gene: TRBJ2-2
D gene: TRBD1
CDR3 length: 16
clone size: many

CDR3 protein: CASSPSGGAYEQYF
CDR3 DNA: TGTGCCAGCAGCCCTAGCGGGGGGGCCTACGAGCAGTACTTC
V gene: TRBV7-2
J gene: TRBJ2-7
D gene: TRBD2
CDR3 length: 14
clone size: many

CDR3 protein: CASSPDRDRYNEQFF
CDR3 DNA: TGTGCCAGCAGCCCAGACAGGGATCGGTACAATGAGCAGTTCTTC
V gene: TRBV12-3/TRBV12-4
J gene: TRBJ2-1
D gene: TRBD1
CDR3 length: 15
clone size: few

CDR3 protein: CSDGEQFF
CDR3 DNA: TGCAGCGACGGTGAGCAGTTCTTC
V gene: TRBV29-1
J gene: TRBJ2-1
D gene: -
CDR3 length: 8
clone size: -

CDR3 protein: CASSSAGRNYEQYF
CDR3 DNA: TGCGCCAGCAGCTCTGCGGGAAGAAACTACGAGCAGTACTTC
V gene: TRBV5-1
J gene: TRBJ2-7
D gene: -
CDR3 length: 14
clone size: -

CDR3 protein: CASSSWTGSADTQYF
CDR3 DNA: TGTGCCAGCAGCTCTTGGACGGGGAGCGCAGATACGCAGTATTTT
V gene: TRBV5-6
J gene: TRBJ2-3
D gene: -
CDR3 length: 15
clone size: many

CDR3 protein: CATSREYPSQGSRLLFNVLTF
CDR3 DNA: TGTGCCACCAGCAGAGAATACCCCTCACAGGGATCTAGACTCCTATTCAACGTCCTGACTTTC
V gene: TRBV15
J gene: TRBJ2-6
D gene: -
CDR3 length: 21
clone size: few

CDR3 protein: CASSLPSGGIGELFF
CDR3 DNA: TGTGCCAGCAGCTTGCCCAGCGGGGGTATCGGGGAGCTGTTTTTT
V gene: TRBV5-5
J gene: TRBJ2-2
D gene: TRBD2
CDR3 length: 15
clone size: -

CDR3 protein: CASRPDRVTYGYTF
CDR3 DNA: TGTGCCAGCAGACCAGACAGGGTCACCTATGGCTACACCTTC
V gene: TRBV7-2
J gene: TRBJ1-2
D gene: TRBD1
CDR3 length: 14
clone size: few

CDR3 protein: CASSPLNTEAFF
CDR3 DNA: TGTGCCAGCAGCCCCCTGAACACTGAAGCTTTCTTT
V gene: TRBV7-9
J gene: TRBJ1-1
D gene: -
CDR3 length: 12
clone size: many

CDR3 protein: CASSEGQGNEQFF
CDR3 DNA: TGTGCCAGCAGCGAGGGACAGGGGAATGAGCAGTTCTTC
V gene: TRBV5-6
J gene: TRBJ2-1
D gene: TRBD1
CDR3 length: 13
clone size: few

CDR3 protein: CASSDTSGRSSYEQYF
CDR3 DNA: TGCGCCAGCAGTGATACTAGCGGAAGGAGCTCCTACGAGCAGTACTTC
V gene: TRBV10-2
J gene: TRBJ2-7
D gene: TRBD2
CDR3 length: 16
clone size: -

CDR3 protein: CASSYGGRGTEAFF
CDR3 DNA: TGTGCCAGCAGTTACGGGGGCAGGGGCACTGAAGCTTTCTTT
V gene: TRBV6-2/TRBV6-3
J gene: TRBJ1-1
D gene: -
CDR3 length: 14
clone size: few

CDR3 protein: CASREAGTGELFF
CDR3 DNA: TGTGCCAGCAGGGAGGCGGGCACCGGGGAGCTGTTTTTT
V gene: TRBV2
J gene: TRBJ2-2
D gene: -
CDR3 length: 13
clone size: -

CDR3 protein: CASSRRTGGTNEQFF
CDR3 DNA: TGTGCCAGCAGCCGACGGACAGGGGGCACGAATGAGCAGTTCTTC
V gene: TRBV6-2/TRBV6-3
J gene: TRBJ2-1
D gene: TRBD1
CDR3 length: 15
clone size: -